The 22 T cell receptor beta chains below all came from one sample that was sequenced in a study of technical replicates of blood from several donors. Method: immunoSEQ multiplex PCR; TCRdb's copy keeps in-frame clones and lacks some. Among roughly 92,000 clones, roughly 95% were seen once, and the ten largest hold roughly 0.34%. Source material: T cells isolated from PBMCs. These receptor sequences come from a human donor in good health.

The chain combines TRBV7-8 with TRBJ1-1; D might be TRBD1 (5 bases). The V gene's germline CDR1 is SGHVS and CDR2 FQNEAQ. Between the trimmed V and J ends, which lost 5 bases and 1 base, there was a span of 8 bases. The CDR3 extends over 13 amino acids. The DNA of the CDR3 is TGTGCCAGCAGCCCGGGGGGGAACACTGAAGCTTTCTTT. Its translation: CASSPGGNTEAFF.

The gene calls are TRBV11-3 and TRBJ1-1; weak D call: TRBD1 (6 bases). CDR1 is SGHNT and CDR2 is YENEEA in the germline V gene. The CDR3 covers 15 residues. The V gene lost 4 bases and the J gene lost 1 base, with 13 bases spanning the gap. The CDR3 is CASSSDRGSNTEAFF. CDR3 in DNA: TGTGCCAGCAGCTCCGATAGGGGGTCGAACACTGAAGCTTTCTTT.

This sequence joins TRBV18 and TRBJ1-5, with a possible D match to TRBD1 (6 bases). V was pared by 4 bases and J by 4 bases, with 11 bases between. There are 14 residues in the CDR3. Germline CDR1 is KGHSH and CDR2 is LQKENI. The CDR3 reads CASSQDSENQPQHF. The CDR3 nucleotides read TGTGCCAGCTCACAGGACAGCGAAAATCAGCCCCAGCATTTT. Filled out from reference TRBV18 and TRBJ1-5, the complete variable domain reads NAGVMQNPRHLVRRRGQEARLRCSPMKGHSHVYWYRQLPEEGLKFMVYLQKENIIDESGMPKERFSAEFPKEGPSILRIQQVVRGDSAAYFCASSQDSENQPQHFGDGTRLSIL.

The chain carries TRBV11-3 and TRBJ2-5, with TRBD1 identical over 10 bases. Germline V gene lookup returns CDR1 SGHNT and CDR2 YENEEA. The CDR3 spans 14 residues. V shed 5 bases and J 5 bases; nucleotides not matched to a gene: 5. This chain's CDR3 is CASSPDRGLETQYF. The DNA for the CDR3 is TGTGCCAGCAGCCCCGACAGGGGGCTGGAGACCCAGTACTTC. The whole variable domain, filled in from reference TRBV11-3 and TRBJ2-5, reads EAGVVQSPRYKIIEKKQPVAFWCNPISGHNTLYWYLQNLGQGPELLIRYENEEAVDDSQLPKDRFSAERLKGVDSTLKIQPAELGDSAVYLCASSPDRGLETQYFGPGTRLLVL.

The CDR3 loop is CASSLDRSSYNEQFF. The CDR3 DNA is TGTGCCAGCAGCTTAGACAGGAGCTCCTACAATGAGCAGTTCTTC. The V call is TRBV5-4, the J call TRBJ2-1; D might be TRBD1 (6 bases). V shed 2 bases and J shed 0 bases, with 9 bases lying between them. Germline loops: CDR1 SGHNT, CDR2 YYREEE (reference sequence). CDR3 size: 15 residues.

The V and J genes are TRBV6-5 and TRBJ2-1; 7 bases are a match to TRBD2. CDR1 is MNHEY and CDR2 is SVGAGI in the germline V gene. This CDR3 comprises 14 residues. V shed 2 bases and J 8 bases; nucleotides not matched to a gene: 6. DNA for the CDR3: TGTGCCAGCAGTTACGCGGGAGAGGGCTATGAGCAGTTCTTC. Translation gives CASSYAGEGYEQFF.

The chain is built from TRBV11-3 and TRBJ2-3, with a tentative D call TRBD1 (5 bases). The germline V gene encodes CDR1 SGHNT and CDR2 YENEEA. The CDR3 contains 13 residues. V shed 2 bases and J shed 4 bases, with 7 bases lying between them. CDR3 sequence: CASSLQGPDTQYF. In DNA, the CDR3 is TGTGCCAGCAGCTTACAGGGCCCAGATACGCAGTATTTT.

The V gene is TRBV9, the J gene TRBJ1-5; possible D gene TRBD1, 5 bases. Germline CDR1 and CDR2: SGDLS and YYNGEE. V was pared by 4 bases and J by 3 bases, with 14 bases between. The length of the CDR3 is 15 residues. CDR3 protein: CASSLGGGPNQPQHF. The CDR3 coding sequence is TGTGCCAGCAGCCTGGGGGGAGGGCCCAATCAGCCCCAGCATTTT.

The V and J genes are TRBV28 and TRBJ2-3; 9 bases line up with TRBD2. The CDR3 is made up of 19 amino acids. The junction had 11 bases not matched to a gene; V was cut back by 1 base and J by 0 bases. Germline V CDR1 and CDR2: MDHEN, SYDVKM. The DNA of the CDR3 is TGTGCCAGCAGTTTATTATTAGCTAGCGGGGAGTCTAGCACAGATACGCAGTATTTT. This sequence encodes CASSLLLASGESSTDTQYF.

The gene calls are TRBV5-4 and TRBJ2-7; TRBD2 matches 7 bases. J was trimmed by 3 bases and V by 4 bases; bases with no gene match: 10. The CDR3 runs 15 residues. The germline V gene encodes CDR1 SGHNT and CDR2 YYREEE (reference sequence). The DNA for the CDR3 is TGTGCCAGCAGCCCGCGGGAGACGGTGGTCTACGAGCAGTACTTC. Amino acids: CASSPRETVVYEQYF.

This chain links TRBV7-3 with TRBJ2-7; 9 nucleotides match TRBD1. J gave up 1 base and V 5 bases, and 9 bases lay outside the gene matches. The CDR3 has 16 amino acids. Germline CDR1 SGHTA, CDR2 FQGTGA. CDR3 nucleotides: TGTGCCAGCAGCCCAACTACAGGGGGCGAATCCTACGAGCAGTACTTC. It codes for CASSPTTGGESYEQYF.

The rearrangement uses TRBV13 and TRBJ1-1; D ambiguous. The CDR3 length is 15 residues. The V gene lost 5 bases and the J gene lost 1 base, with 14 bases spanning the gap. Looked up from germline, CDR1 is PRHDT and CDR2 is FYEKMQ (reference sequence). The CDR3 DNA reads TGTGCCAGCAGCCCCTTACCCGGGGAGAACACTGAAGCTTTCTTT. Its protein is CASSPLPGENTEAFF. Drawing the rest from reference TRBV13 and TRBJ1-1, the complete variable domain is AAGVIQSPRHLIKEKRETATLKCYPIPRHDTVYWYQQGPGQDPQFLISFYEKMQSDKGSIPDRFSAQQFSDYHSELNMSSLELGDSALYFCASSPLPGENTEAFFGQGTRLTVV.

The CDR3 sequence is CASSRSAGNQPQHF. In DNA form, the CDR3 reads TGTGCCAGCAGCCGCTCTGCGGGCAATCAGCCCCAGCATTTT. V usage is TRBV9 and J usage is TRBJ1-5, with D uncertain. This CDR3 has 14 amino acids. Germline values: CDR1 SGDLS, CDR2 YYNGEE. Trimming removed 4 bases at V and 2 bases at J, with 10 bases between.

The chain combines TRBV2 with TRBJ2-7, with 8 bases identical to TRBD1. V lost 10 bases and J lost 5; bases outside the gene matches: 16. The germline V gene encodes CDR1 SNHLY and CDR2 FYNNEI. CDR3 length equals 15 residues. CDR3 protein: CAIPQNQGASDEQYF. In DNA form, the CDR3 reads TGTGCCATTCCTCAAAATCAGGGGGCGAGCGACGAGCAGTACTTC.

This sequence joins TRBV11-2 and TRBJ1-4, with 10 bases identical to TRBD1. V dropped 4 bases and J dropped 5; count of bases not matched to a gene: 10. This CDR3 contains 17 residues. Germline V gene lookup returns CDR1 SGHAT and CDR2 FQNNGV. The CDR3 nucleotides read TGTGCCAGCAGCTCTATATACCCGGGACAGGGGAATGAAAAACTGTTTTTT. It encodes CASSSIYPGQGNEKLFF.

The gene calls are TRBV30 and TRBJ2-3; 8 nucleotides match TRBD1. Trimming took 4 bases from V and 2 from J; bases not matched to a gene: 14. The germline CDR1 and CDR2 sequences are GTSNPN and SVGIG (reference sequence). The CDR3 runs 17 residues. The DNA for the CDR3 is TGTGCCTGGAAGGTGCGGAGGACAGGGCAAATCACAGATACGCAGTATTTT. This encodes CAWKVRRTGQITDTQYF. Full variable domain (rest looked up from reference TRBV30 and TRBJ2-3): SQTIHQWPATLVQPVGSPLSLECTVEGTSNPNLYWYRQAAGRGLQLLFYSVGIGQISSEVPQNLSASRPQDRQFILSSKKLLLSDSGFYLCAWKVRRTGQITDTQYFGPGTRLTVL.

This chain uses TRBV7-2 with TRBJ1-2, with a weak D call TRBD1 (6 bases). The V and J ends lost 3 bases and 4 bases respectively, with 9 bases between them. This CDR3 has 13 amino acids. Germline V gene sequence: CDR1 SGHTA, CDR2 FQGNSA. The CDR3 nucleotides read TGTGCCAGCAGCTTCGGACAGATCTATGGCTACACCTTC. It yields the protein CASSFGQIYGYTF.

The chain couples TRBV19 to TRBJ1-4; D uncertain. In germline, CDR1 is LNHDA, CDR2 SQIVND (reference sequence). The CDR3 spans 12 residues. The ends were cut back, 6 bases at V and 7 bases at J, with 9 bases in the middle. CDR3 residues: CASRTEGEKLFF. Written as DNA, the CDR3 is TGTGCCAGTAGGACGGAGGGTGAAAAACTGTTTTTT. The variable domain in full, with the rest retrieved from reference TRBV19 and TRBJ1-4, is DGGITQSPKYLFRKEGQNVTLSCEQNLNHDAMYWYRQDPGQGLRLIYYSQIVNDFQKGDIAEGYSVSREKKESFPLTVTSAQKNPTAFYLCASRTEGEKLFFGSGTQLSVL.

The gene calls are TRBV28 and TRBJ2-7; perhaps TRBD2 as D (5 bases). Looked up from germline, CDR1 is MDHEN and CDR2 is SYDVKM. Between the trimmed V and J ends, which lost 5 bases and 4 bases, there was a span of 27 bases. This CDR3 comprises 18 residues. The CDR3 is CASSPGGWAEYKGYEQYF. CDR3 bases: TGTGCCAGCAGTCCCGGAGGTTGGGCGGAATACAAAGGGTACGAGCAGTACTTC.

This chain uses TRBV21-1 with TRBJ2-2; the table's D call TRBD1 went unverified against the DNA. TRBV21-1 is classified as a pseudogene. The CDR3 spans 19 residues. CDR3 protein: CASSKVGGVCRANTGELFF. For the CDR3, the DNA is TGTGCCAGCAGCAAAGTAGGTGGTGTGTGCAGGGCGAACACCGGGGAGCTGTTTTTT.

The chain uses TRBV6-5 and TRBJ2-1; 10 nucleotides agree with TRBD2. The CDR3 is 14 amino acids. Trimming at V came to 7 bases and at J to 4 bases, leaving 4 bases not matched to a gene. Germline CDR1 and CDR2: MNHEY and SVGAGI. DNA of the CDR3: TGTGCCAGCACCGGACTAGCGGCTTACAATGAGCAGTTCTTC. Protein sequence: CASTGLAAYNEQFF.

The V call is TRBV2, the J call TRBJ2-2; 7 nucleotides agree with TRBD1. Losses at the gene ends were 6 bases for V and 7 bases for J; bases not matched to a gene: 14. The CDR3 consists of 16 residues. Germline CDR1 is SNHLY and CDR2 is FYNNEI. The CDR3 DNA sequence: TGTGCCAGCAGGCTATGGAGGAAGGGGGCGGACGGGGAGCTGTTTTTT. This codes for CASRLWRKGADGELFF.